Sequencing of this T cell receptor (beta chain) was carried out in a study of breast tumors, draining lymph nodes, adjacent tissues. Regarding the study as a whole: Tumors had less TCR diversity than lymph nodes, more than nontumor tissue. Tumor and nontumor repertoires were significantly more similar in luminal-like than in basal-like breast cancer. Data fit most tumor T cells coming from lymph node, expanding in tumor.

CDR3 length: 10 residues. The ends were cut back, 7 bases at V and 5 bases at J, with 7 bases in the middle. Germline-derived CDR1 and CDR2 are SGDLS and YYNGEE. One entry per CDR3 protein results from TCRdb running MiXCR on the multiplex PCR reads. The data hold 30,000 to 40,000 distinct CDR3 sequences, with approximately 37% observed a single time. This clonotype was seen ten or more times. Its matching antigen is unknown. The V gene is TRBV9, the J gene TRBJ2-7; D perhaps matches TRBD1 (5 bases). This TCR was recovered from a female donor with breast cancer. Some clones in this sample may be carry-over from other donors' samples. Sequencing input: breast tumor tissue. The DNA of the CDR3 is TGTGCCAGCCCAGGGCACGAGCAGTACTTC. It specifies CASPGHEQYF.